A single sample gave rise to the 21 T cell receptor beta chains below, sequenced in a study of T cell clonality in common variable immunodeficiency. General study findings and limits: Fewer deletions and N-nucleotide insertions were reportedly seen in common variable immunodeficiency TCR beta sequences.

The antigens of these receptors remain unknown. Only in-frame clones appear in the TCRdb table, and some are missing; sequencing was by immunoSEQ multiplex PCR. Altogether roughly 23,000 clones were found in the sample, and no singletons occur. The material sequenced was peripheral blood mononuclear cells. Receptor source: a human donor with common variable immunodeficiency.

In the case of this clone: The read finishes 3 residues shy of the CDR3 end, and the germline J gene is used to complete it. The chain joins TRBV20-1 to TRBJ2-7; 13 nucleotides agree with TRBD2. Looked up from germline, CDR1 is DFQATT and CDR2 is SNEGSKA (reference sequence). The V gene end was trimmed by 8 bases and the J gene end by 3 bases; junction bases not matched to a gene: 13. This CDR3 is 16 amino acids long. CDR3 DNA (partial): TGCAGTTTCCCTGGGACTAGCGGGGCCTCCTTCTACGAG. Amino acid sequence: CSFPGTSGASFYE. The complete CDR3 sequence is CSFPGTSGASFYEQYF.

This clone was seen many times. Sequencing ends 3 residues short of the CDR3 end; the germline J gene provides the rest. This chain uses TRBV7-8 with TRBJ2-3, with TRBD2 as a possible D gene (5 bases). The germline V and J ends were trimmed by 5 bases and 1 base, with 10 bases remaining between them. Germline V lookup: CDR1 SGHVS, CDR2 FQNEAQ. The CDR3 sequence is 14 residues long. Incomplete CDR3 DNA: TGTGCCAGCAGCCCCCGGCGGGGCACAGATACG. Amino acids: CASSPRRGTDT. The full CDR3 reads CASSPRRGTDTQYF.

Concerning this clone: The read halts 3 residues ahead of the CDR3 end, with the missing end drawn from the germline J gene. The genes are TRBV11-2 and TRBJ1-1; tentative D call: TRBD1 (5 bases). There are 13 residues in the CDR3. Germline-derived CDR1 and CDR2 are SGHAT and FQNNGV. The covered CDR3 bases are TGTGCCAGCAGCCTCCTGGGGGGGTTGGGA. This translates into CASSLLGGLG. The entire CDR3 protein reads CASSLLGGLGAFF.

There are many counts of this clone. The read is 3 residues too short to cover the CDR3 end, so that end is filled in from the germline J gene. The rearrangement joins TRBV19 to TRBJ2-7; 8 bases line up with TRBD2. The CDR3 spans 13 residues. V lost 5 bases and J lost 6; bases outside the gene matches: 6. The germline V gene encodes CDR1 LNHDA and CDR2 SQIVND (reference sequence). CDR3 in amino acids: CASSFGLAAEQYF. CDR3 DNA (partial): TGTGCCAGTAGTTTCGGACTAGCCGCCGAG.

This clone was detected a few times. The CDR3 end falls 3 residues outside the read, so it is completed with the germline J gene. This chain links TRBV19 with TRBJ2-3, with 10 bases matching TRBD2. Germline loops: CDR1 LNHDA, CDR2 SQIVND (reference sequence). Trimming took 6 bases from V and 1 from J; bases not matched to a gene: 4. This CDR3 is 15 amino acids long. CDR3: CASRAGTSGTDTQYF. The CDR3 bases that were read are TGTGCCAGTAGGGCCGGGACTAGCGGCACAGATACG.

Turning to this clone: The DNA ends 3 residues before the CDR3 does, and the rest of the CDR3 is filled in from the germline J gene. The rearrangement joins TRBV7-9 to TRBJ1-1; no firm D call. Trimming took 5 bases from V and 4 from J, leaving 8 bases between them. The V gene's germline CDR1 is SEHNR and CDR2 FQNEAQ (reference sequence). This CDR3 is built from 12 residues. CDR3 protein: CASSPVLTEAFF. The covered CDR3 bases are TGTGCCAGCAGCCCGGTTCTCACTGAA. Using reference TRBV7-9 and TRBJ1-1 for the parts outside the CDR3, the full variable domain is DTGVSQNPRHKITKRGQNVTFRCDPISEHNRLYWYRQTLGQGPEFLTYFQNEAQLEKSRLLSDRFSAERPKGSFSTLEIQRTEQGDSAMYLCASSPVLTEAFFGQGTRLTVV.

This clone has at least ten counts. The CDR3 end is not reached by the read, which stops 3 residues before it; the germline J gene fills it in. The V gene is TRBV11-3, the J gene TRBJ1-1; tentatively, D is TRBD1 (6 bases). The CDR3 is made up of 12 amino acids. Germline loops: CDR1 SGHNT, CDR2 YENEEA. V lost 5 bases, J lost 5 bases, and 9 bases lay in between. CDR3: CASSETGTEAFF. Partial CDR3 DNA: TGTGCCAGCAGCGAAACAGGGACTGAA.

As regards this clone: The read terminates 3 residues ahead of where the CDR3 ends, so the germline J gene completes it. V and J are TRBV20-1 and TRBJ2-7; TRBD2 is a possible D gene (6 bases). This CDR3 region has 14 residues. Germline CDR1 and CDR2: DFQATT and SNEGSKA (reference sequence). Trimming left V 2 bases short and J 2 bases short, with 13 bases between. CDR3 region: CSARSGLSTYEQYF. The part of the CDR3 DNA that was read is TGCAGTGCTAGAAGCGGGCTATCTACCTACGAG.

The sequenced CDR3 bases are TGTGCCAGCGGGACTAGCGGGGGGGGTAGGGAG. Its protein product is CASGTSGGGRE. In full, the CDR3 reads CASGTSGGGRELFF. The chain joins TRBV7-2 to TRBJ2-2; 16 nucleotides line up with TRBD2. The CDR3 extends 3 residues past the end of the read, so its final part is completed from the germline J gene. The V gene end was trimmed by 8 bases and the J gene end by 9 bases; junction bases not matched to a gene: 3. The CDR3 is made up of 14 amino acids. Germline V gene sequence: CDR1 SGHTA, CDR2 FQGNSA.

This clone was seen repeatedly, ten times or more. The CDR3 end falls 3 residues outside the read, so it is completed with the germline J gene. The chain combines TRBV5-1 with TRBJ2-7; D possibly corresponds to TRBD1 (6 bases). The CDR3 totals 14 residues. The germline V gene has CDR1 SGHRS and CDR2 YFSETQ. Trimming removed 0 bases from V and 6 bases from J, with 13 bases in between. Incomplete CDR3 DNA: TGCGCCAGCAGCTTGGATGGGACACTACCCGAG. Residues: CASSLDGTLPE. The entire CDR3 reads CASSLDGTLPEQYF.

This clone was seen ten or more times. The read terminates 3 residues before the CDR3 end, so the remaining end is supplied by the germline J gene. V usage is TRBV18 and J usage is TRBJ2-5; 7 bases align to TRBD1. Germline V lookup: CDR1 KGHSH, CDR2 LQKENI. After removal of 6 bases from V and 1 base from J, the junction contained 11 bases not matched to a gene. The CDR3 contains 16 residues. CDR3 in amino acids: CASSLGFGDSQETQYF. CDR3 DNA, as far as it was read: TGTGCCAGCTCTCTTGGATTCGGGGACAGCCAAGAGACC.

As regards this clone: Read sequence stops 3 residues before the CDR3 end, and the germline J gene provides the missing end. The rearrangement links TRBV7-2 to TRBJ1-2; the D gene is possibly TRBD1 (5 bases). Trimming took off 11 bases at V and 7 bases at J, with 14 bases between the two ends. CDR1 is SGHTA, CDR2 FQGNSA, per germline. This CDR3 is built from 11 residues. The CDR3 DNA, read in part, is TGTGCCGCGGGGGATTTCACTGGC. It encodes CAAGDFTG. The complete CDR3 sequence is CAAGDFTGYTF. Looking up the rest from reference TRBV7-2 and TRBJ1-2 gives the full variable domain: GAGVSQSPSNKVTEKGKDVELRCDPISGHTALYWYRQSLGQGLEFLIYFQGNSAPDKSGLPSDRFSAERTGGSVSTLTIQRTQQEDSAVYLCAAGDFTGYTFGSGTRLTVV.

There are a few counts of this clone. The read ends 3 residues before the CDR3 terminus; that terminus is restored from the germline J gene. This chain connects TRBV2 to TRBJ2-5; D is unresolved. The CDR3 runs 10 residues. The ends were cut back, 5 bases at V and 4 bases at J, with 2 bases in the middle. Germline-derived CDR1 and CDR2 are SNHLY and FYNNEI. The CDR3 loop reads CASSRETQYF. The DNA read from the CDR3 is TGTGCCAGCAGTCGAGAGACC.

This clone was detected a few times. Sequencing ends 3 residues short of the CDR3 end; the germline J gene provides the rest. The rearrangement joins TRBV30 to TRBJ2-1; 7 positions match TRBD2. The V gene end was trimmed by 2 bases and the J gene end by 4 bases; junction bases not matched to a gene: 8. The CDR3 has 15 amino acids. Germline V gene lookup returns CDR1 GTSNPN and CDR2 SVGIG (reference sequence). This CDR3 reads CAWSLGGGVYNEQFF. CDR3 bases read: TGTGCCTGGAGTTTGGGGGGAGGGGTTTACAATGAG.

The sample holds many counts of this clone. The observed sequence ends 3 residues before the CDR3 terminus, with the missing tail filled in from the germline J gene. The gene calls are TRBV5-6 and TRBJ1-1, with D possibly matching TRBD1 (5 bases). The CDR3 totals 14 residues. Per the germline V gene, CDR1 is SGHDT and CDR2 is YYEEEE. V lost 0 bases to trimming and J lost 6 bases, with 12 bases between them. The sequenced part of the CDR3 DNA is TGTGCCAGCAGCTTGGTAGCAGGGTGGCCTGAA. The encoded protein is CASSLVAGWPE. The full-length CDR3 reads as CASSLVAGWPEAFF.

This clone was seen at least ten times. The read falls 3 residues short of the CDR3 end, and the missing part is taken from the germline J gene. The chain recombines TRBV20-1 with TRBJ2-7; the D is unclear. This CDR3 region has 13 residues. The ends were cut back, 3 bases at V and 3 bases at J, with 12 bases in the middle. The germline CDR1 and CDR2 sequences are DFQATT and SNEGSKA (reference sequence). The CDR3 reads CSASFGAYYEQYF. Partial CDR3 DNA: TGCAGTGCTAGCTTCGGTGCATACTACGAG.

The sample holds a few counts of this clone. The CDR3 sequence: CAWAGASGPEDTQYF. The part of the CDR3 DNA that was read is TGTGCCTGGGCCGGGGCTAGCGGGCCTGAGGATACG. The V and J genes are TRBV30 and TRBJ2-3, with 8 bases fitting TRBD2. The read falls 3 residues short of the CDR3 end, and the missing part is taken from the germline J gene. CDR1 and CDR2 (germline): GTSNPN, SVGIG (reference sequence). The CDR3 covers 15 residues. J was trimmed by 6 bases and V by 5 bases; bases with no gene match: 13.

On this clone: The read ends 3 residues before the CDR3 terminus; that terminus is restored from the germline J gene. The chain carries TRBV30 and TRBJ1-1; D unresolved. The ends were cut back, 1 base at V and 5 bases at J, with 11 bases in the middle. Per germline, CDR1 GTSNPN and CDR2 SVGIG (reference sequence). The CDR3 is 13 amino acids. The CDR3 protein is CAWSDRAWTEAFF. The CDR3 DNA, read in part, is TGTGCCTGGAGTGACCGCGCCTGGACTGAA.

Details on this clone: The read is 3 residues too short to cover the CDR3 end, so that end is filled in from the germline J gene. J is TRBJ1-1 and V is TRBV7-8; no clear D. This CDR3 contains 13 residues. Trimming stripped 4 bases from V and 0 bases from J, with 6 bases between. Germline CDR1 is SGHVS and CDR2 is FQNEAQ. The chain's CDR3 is CASSSDMNTEAFF. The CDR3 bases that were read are TGTGCCAGCAGCTCAGATATGAACACTGAA.

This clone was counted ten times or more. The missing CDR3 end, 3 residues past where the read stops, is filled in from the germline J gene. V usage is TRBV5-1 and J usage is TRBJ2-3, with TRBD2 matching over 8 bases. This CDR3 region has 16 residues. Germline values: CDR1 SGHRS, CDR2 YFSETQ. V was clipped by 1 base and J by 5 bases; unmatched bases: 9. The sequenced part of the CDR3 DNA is TGCGCCAGCAGCTTGCCCCCAGCGGGGGTTCGAGATACG. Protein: CASSLPPAGVRDT. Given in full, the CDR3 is CASSLPPAGVRDTQYF.

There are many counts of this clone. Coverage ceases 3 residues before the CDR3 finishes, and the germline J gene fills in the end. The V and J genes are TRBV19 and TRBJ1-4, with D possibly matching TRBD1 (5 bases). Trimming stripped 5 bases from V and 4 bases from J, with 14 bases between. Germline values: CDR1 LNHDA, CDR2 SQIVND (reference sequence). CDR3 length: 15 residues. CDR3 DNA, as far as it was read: TGTGCCAGTAGTTTAACGCGACAGTTTAATGAAAAA. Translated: CASSLTRQFNEK. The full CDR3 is CASSLTRQFNEKLFF.